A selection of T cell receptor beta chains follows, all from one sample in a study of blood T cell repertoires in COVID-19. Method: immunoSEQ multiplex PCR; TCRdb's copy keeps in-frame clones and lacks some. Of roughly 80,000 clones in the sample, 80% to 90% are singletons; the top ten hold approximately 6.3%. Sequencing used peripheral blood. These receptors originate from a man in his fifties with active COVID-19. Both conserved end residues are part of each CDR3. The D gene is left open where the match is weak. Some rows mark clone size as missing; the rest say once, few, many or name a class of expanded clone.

TGTGCCAGTAGTTCCAGCCTGACGGGGGAGTCTGAAGCTTTCTTT	CASSSSLTGESEAFF	TRBV19	TRBJ1-1	NA	NA
TGTGCCAGCTCTGGGACAGGAGATAACACTGAAGCTTTCTTT	CASSGTGDNTEAFF	TRBV5-5	TRBJ1-1	TRBD1	NA
TGTGCCAGCAGCCTAGGGGGGGATAACTATGGCTACACCTTC	CASSLGGDNYGYTF	TRBV25-1	TRBJ1-2	NA	NA
TGTGCCAGCAGCCGCAGGGAACTCCAAGAGACCCAGTACTTC	CASSRRELQETQYF	TRBV6-5	TRBJ2-5	NA	NA
TGTGCCAGCAGTGAAGGTGCGAGAGAGACCCAGTACTTC	CASSEGARETQYF	TRBV2	TRBJ2-5	NA	NA
TGTGCCAGCAGGGACAGGAACTATGGCTACACCTTC	CASRDRNYGYTF	TRBV2	TRBJ1-2	TRBD1	NA
TGTGCCAGCAGTTCTGGTGGTAGCGGGAGGGAGTTTGAGCAGTTCTTC	CASSSGGSGREFEQFF	TRBV28	TRBJ2-1	TRBD2	NA
TGTGCCAGCAGCTTAGCGTTGCCAGTCTCTGGAAACACCATATATTTT	CASSLALPVSGNTIYF	TRBV7-6	TRBJ1-3	NA	few
TGTGCCAGCAGTCCATCGTCGGGCGCGGGAGGGCACTACGAGCAGTACTTC	CASSPSSGAGGHYEQYF	TRBV28	TRBJ2-7	TRBD2	NA
TGTGCCAGTAGTGACTGGCGGGGTGCAACTAATGAAAAACTGTTTTTT	CASSDWRGATNEKLFF	TRBV19	TRBJ1-4	NA	NA
TGTGCCACCAGCAGAATGACAGGGATGGACACCATATATTTT	CATSRMTGMDTIYF	TRBV15	TRBJ1-3	TRBD1	NA
TGTGCCAGCAGTTTCCAAGACAGATATGGCTACACCTTC	CASSFQDRYGYTF	TRBV27	TRBJ1-2	NA	NA
TGTGCCAGCAGTTTGGGGGGAGGAGGGTTCTGGGGCTACACCTTC	CASSLGGGGFWGYTF	TRBV28	TRBJ1-2	NA	NA
TGTGCCAGCAGTTCTAGGGGGGGTCGGACGGAGACCCAGTACTTC	CASSSRGGRTETQYF	TRBV28	TRBJ2-5	NA	NA
TGTGCCAGCAGTTACTCGAGGGCCCTAGCAGGGGGGAACACCGGGGAGCTGTTTTTT	CASSYSRALAGGNTGELFF	TRBV6-2/TRBV6-3	TRBJ2-2	TRBD1	NA
TGTGCCTGGACCATCAGGACAGGGTTAGGGACTGAAGCTTTCTTT	CAWTIRTGLGTEAFF	TRBV30	TRBJ1-1	TRBD1	NA
TGTGCCAGCAGCGTAGCTCCAACTCGGAACACTGAAGCTTTCTTT	CASSVAPTRNTEAFF	TRBV9	TRBJ1-1	NA	NA
TGTGCCAGCATAAAAATCGGGGGGGATTCACCCCTCCACTTT	CASIKIGGDSPLHF	TRBV5-6	TRBJ1-6	NA	once
TGTGCCAGCAGCTTAGGATCAGGGAACAATCAGCCCCAGCATTTT	CASSLGSGNNQPQHF	TRBV7-2	TRBJ1-5	NA	NA
TGTGCCTGGAGTCCCACAGGGGGCTATCAGCCCCAGCATTTT	CAWSPTGGYQPQHF	TRBV30	TRBJ1-5	TRBD1	NA
TGTGCCAGCAAGGACAGGGGCAATGGCTACACCTTC	CASKDRGNGYTF	TRBV19	TRBJ1-2	TRBD1	NA
TGTGCCAGCAGCTTGGTGGTGGGAGCAGATACGCAGTATTTT	CASSLVVGADTQYF	TRBV5-5	TRBJ2-3	NA	NA
TGTGCCAGCAGTCCCCAACAGAGCCATCAGCCCCAGCATTTT	CASSPQQSHQPQHF	TRBV6-5	TRBJ1-5	NA	NA
TGTGCCAGTAGTACGACTAGGGCTGGGGCCAACGTCCTGACTTTC	CASSTTRAGANVLTF	TRBV19	TRBJ2-6	NA	NA
TGTGCCAGCAGTCGCGGGAGCATGGGCACTGAAGCTTTCTTT	CASSRGSMGTEAFF	TRBV28	TRBJ1-1	NA	NA
TGTGCCAGCAGACTCACTAGCGGGGGGGCCGGCGGGGAGCTGTTTTTT	CASRLTSGGAGGELFF	TRBV3-1/TRBV3-2	TRBJ2-2	TRBD2	once
TGTGCCAGCAGCCCCTCGACAGGGGGGTGGTTTCCTGAAGCTTTCTTT	CASSPSTGGWFPEAFF	TRBV9	TRBJ1-1	TRBD1	NA